This is a list of T cell receptor beta chains from one sample in a study of cytomegalovirus exposure and HLA in healthy donors. The assay was immunoSEQ multiplex PCR, and TCRdb's table has in-frame clones only and misses some. The sample contains under 150,000 clones, around 80% of which appear only once. Sample: PBMCs. The receptors here all came from a man aged 30 to 45 in good health and CMV-seronegative. Both conserved end residues are part of each CDR3. D genes are given only for firm matches. Clone size is not always given. Where it is, it says once, few, many or a class for expanded clones.

d_gene	v_gene	j_gene	abundance	CDR3aa	CDR3nt
-	TRBV18	TRBJ2-7	once	CASSRESSMDEQYF	TGTGCCAGCTCAAGAGAGTCTTCGATGGACGAGCAGTACTTC
-	TRBV20-1	TRBJ2-1	few	CSARNGGLQFF	TGCAGTGCTAGAAACGGAGGACTGCAGTTCTTC
TRBD1	TRBV7-9	TRBJ2-7	-	CASTLTGQGVLRDF	TGTGCCAGCACCCTGACGGGACAGGGGGTTTTAAGGGACTTC
TRBD1	TRBV5-1	TRBJ1-1	-	CASSPDRGRTEAFF	TGCGCCAGCAGCCCCGACAGGGGACGGACTGAAGCTTTCTTT
TRBD2	TRBV9	TRBJ2-6	few	CASSVGGEWGGSSGANVLTF	TGTGCCAGCAGCGTTGGAGGGGAGTGGGGGGGTAGCTCTGGGGCCAACGTCCTGACTTTC
-	TRBV5-1	TRBJ1-1	-	CASSLGTRPTEAFF	TGCGCCAGCAGCTTGGGGACTCGGCCCACTGAAGCTTTCTTT
TRBD2	TRBV28	TRBJ2-1	-	CASSFPGLAEGNEQFF	TGTGCCAGCAGTTTCCCGGGACTAGCGGAAGGGAATGAGCAGTTCTTC
TRBD1	TRBV27	TRBJ1-1	-	CASSLGGQGANTEAFF	TGTGCCAGCAGTTTAGGTGGGCAGGGGGCGAACACTGAAGCTTTCTTT
TRBD1	TRBV5-6	TRBJ1-2	-	CASSLVTGGWGYGYTF	TGTGCCAGCAGCTTGGTTACAGGGGGCTGGGGCTATGGCTACACCTTC
TRBD1	TRBV16	TRBJ1-5	-	CASSRTGSQPQHF	TGTGCCAGCAGTCGGACAGGATCCCAGCCCCAGCATTTT
-	TRBV7-2	TRBJ1-2	-	CASSFRWGHNYGYTF	TGTGCCAGCAGCTTTAGATGGGGCCATAACTATGGCTACACCTTC
-	TRBV6-6	TRBJ1-4	-	CASRAQEKLFF	TGTGCCAGCAGGGCCCAAGAAAAACTGTTTTTT
-	TRBV30	TRBJ1-2	-	CAWSVKFMRGSNYGYTF	TGTGCCTGGAGTGTAAAGTTTATGCGGGGTAGCAACTATGGCTACACCTTC
TRBD1	TRBV29-1	TRBJ1-1	-	CSVTGTASNTEAFF	TGCAGCGTGACAGGGACCGCTTCGAACACTGAAGCTTTCTTT
TRBD2	TRBV7-3	TRBJ2-1	-	CASSIFGLAGAEQFF	TGTGCCAGCAGCATATTTGGACTAGCGGGGGCCGAGCAGTTCTTC
-	TRBV6-5	TRBJ1-2	-	CASSLSGQPPGYTF	TGTGCCAGCAGTCTTTCTGGACAGCCACCGGGCTACACCTTC
TRBD1	TRBV4-1	TRBJ1-5	-	CASSQVTGGLSNQPQHF	TGCGCCAGCAGCCAAGTGACAGGGGGACTTAGCAATCAGCCCCAGCATTTT
-	TRBV4-1	TRBJ1-5	-	CASSQSESGGRGSNQPQHF	TGCGCCAGCAGCCAATCCGAGTCGGGGGGGCGAGGGAGCAATCAGCCCCAGCATTTT
TRBD1	TRBV10-2	TRBJ1-5	-	CASSDQTGASNQPQHF	TGCGCCAGCAGTGACCAGACAGGGGCTAGCAATCAGCCCCAGCATTTT
-	TRBV7-2	TRBJ2-2	-	CASSLEGAYTGELFF	TGTGCCAGCAGCTTAGAAGGGGCTTACACCGGGGAGCTGTTTTTT
-	TRBV5-1	TRBJ2-7	-	CASSAGPAYEQYF	TGCGCCAGCAGCGCAGGGCCCGCATACGAGCAGTACTTC
-	TRBV30	TRBJ1-2	-	CAGRGSLGYTF	TGTGCCGGTAGGGGGTCTCTCGGCTACACCTTC
TRBD1	TRBV19	TRBJ1-5	-	CASGTGASSNQPQHF	TGTGCCAGTGGGACAGGGGCCAGTAGCAATCAGCCCCAGCATTTT
TRBD1	TRBV30	TRBJ2-7	-	CASNFRDRSSYEQYF	TGTGCCAGCAATTTCCGGGACAGGAGCTCCTACGAGCAGTACTTC
TRBD1	TRBV6-6	TRBJ2-2	-	CASSSQDRGTFGELFF	TGTGCCAGCAGTTCCCAGGACAGGGGGACGTTCGGGGAGCTGTTTTTT
-	TRBV27	TRBJ2-1	few	CATGQYNEQFF	TGTGCCACCGGACAGTACAATGAGCAGTTCTTC
TRBD2	TRBV5-4	TRBJ2-4	-	CASSGLASGEYIQYF	TGTGCCAGCAGTGGACTGGCTAGCGGGGAATACATTCAGTACTTC
TRBD1	TRBV9	TRBJ2-5	-	CASSVDEGQGVKTQYF	TGTGCCAGCAGCGTAGATGAGGGGCAGGGGGTAAAGACCCAGTACTTC
TRBD1	TRBV2	TRBJ1-6	-	CAGTGGRNSPLHF	TGTGCCGGGACAGGGGGAAGGAATTCACCCCTCCACTTT
TRBD1	TRBV6-5	TRBJ1-5	-	CASSYSSGGGQPQHF	TGTGCCAGCAGTTACTCCTCAGGGGGCGGTCAGCCCCAGCATTTT
TRBD1	TRBV30	TRBJ2-6	-	CAWSFKTGIGANVLTF	TGTGCCTGGAGTTTCAAGACAGGGATTGGGGCCAACGTCCTGACTTTC
-	TRBV19	TRBJ1-1	few	CASSVDRYTEAFF	TGTGCCAGTAGTGTCGACAGATACACTGAAGCTTTCTTT
TRBD2	TRBV7-9	TRBJ2-4	-	CASSRRASGVEAYLDIQYF	TGTGCCAGCAGTAGGCGGGCTAGCGGGGTAGAGGCCTACCTAGACATTCAGTACTTC
TRBD1	TRBV19	TRBJ2-6	-	CASSISTGGSRSSGANVLTF	TGTGCCAGTAGTATTTCGACAGGGGGTAGTAGAAGCTCTGGGGCCAACGTCCTGACTTTC
-	TRBV5-6	TRBJ2-5	few	CASSLGTEETQYF	TGTGCCAGCAGCTTGGGGACAGAAGAGACCCAGTACTTC
-	TRBV6-5	TRBJ1-5	-	CPYQPQHF	TGTCCCTATCAGCCCCAGCATTTT
TRBD1	TRBV2	TRBJ2-7	-	CARGGQGYEQYF	TGTGCCAGAGGGGGACAGGGCTACGAGCAGTACTTC
TRBD1	TRBV4-1	TRBJ1-2	-	CASSQGQGARYGYTF	TGCGCCAGCAGCCAAGGTCAGGGGGCTCGGTATGGCTACACCTTC
-	TRBV25-1	TRBJ2-7	-	CASSVTGEVSEQYF	TGTGCCAGCAGTGTTACAGGGGAGGTCTCCGAGCAGTACTTC
TRBD1	TRBV6-4	TRBJ2-2	-	CASRGQGDTGELFF	TGTGCCAGCAGGGGACAGGGCGACACCGGGGAGCTGTTTTTT
TRBD1	TRBV27	TRBJ2-5	-	CASIPPGQPNQETQYF	TGTGCCAGCATCCCGCCGGGACAGCCAAACCAAGAGACCCAGTACTTC
TRBD1	TRBV2	TRBJ1-5	-	CASSRLRGTGGRQSDQPQHF	TGTGCCAGCAGTCGATTGAGGGGGACAGGGGGAAGGCAATCGGATCAGCCCCAGCATTTT
TRBD2	TRBV4-2	TRBJ2-3	-	CASSQDIQRRRGGTDTQYF	TGTGCCAGCAGCCAAGATATTCAGCGTCGGCGGGGGGGCACAGATACGCAGTATTTT